This is a list of T cell receptor beta chains from one sample in a study of post-analysis software for immune sequencing data. In TCRdb, the PCR reads were re-called with MiXCR into one record per CDR3 protein. The sample shows 400,000 to 500,000 distinct CDR3 sequences, approximately 37% of them seen only once. Sequenced material: blood. These receptors came from a girl aged 2-15 years with multiple sclerosis. CDR3s include the opening cysteine and the closing phenylalanine or tryptophan. The D gene is left open where the match is weak. Part of the rows lack a size; the others show once, few, many or a class for expanded clones.

j_call clone_size d_call v_call cdr3_nt cdr3_aa
TRBJ1-5 few TRBD1 TRBV10-2 TGCGCCAGCAGTGAGGCGCCACAGGGGCCGGGCAATCAGCCCCAGCATTTT CASSEAPQGPGNQPQHF
TRBJ1-2 . . TRBV6-5 TGTGCCAGCGGTGACAGGAACATTCCTAACTATGGCTACACCTTC CASGDRNIPNYGYTF
TRBJ2-1 . . TRBV6-1 TGTGCCAGCAGTTCCCGGGACGTTGGAGCCTACAATGAGCAGTTCTTC CASSSRDVGAYNEQFF
TRBJ1-6 . TRBD1 TRBV9 TGTGCCAGCAGCGTAGAGGGACAGGGATATAATTCACCCCTCCACTTT CASSVEGQGYNSPLHF
TRBJ2-3 . TRBD2 TRBV7-7 TGTGCTAGCAGCCCCGGACTAGCGGGAGTTCGAACAGATACGCAGTATTTT CASSPGLAGVRTDTQYF
TRBJ1-2 few . TRBV20-1 TGCAGTGCTAGAGTTGGCAATAACTATGGCTACACCTTC CSARVGNNYGYTF
TRBJ2-2 . TRBD1 TRBV24-1 TGTGCCACCAGTGATCCCCTGACAGGGGGCCCTACCCTGAACACCGGGGAGCTGTTTTTT CATSDPLTGGPTLNTGELFF
TRBJ1-1 few TRBD1 TRBV20-1 TGCAGTGCGAGAACCAGGGGGCGCGGGGCTGAAGCTTTCTTT CSARTRGRGAEAFF
TRBJ2-3 . . TRBV18 TGTGCCAGCTCACCAACAGGGACCTACACAGATACGCAGTATTTT CASSPTGTYTDTQYF
TRBJ2-7 . TRBD1 TRBV6-1 TGTGCCAGTTGTTTCGGGACAGGAACAATCTACGAGCAGTACTTC CASCFGTGTIYEQYF
TRBJ2-5 . TRBD2 TRBV6-5 TGTGCCAGCAGTTTTGCTAGCGGGTTAAAGACCCAGTACTTC CASSFASGLKTQYF
TRBJ2-7 . . TRBV29-1 TGCAGCGCTAGGACAGGGAGGGCCGAGCAGTACTTC CSARTGRAEQYF
TRBJ2-7 . TRBD1 TRBV12-3/TRBV12-4 TGTGCCAGCAGTTTAGCGGGACAGGGGTCCTACGAGCAGTACTTC CASSLAGQGSYEQYF
TRBJ1-4 few TRBD1 TRBV15 TGTGCCACCAGCCGACGACAGGGTGTTAATGAAAAACTGTTTTTT CATSRRQGVNEKLFF
TRBJ2-1 few TRBD2 TRBV9 TGTGCCAGCAGCGACTCCGGGACTAGTTACAATGAGCAGTTCTTC CASSDSGTSYNEQFF
TRBJ2-5 . . TRBV11-2 TGTGCCAGCAACCGGGCCTATCAAGAGACCCAGTACTTC CASNRAYQETQYF
TRBJ2-5 . . TRBV3-1 TGTGCCAGCAGCCTTACAGGGTACCAAGAGACCCAGTACTTC CASSLTGYQETQYF
TRBJ1-1 . . TRBV7-8 TGTGCCAGCACCAAGAAATCGAGGGGCGCTGAAGCTTTCTTT CASTKKSRGAEAFF
TRBJ2-1 . TRBD1 TRBV29-1 TGCAGCGTTGCCCGGGACAGTACCTACGAGCTGTTCTTC CSVARDSTYELFF
TRBJ1-1 few . TRBV7-3 TGTGCCAGCAGCTGGGGCCCAAACACTGAAGCTTTCTTT CASSWGPNTEAFF
TRBJ2-1 . TRBD2 TRBV7-2 TGTGCCAGCAGCTTAGAAGCCGGGACTAGCGTCCATGAGCAGTTCTTC CASSLEAGTSVHEQFF
TRBJ2-5 few TRBD2 TRBV6-6 TGTGCCAGCAGTTACACGGGGGACTACCTCACCGAAGAGACCCAGTACTTC CASSYTGDYLTEETQYF
TRBJ2-7 few . TRBV12-5 TGTGCTAGTGGTTTCGGACAATGGAGGCAGTACTTC CASGFGQWRQYF
TRBJ2-1 few . TRBV27 TGTGCCAGCAGTTTATCGTTGCAAAACTGGGGCTACAATGAGCAGTTCTTC CASSLSLQNWGYNEQFF
TRBJ1-2 . TRBD1 TRBV7-2 TGTGCCAGCCAAATGACAGGGACCTATGGCTACACCTTC CASQMTGTYGYTF
TRBJ1-6 few TRBD1 TRBV4-1 TGCGCCAGCAGCTACAATCCGGGACAGGGGTTCCCCCTCCACTTT CASSYNPGQGFPLHF
TRBJ2-3 . . TRBV5-6 TGTGCCTCCAGATGGGCTCCCACAGATACGCAGTATTTT CASRWAPTDTQYF
TRBJ2-3 . . TRBV29-1 TGCAGCGTTGAAGATCGGGGAGTAGATACGCAGTATTTT CSVEDRGVDTQYF
TRBJ2-1 . TRBD2 TRBV28 TGTGCCAGCAGTTTATATCGTCTAGCGGGAGGGCCCCGAAGCCTCCAGTTCTTC CASSLYRLAGGPRSLQFF
TRBJ1-2 . . TRBV5-1 TGCGCCAGCGGAATTTGGGCGGACCAAGTGGGGAGCTATGGCTACACCTTC CASGIWADQVGSYGYTF
TRBJ2-4 once . TRBV20-1 TGCAGTACCGGTTTCGGCAGGTCCAAAAACATTCAGTACTTC CSTGFGRSKNIQYF
TRBJ1-1 . . TRBV5-1 TGCGCCAGCAGAAGAGAGGCCGAATTGAACACTGAAGCTTTCTTT CASRREAELNTEAFF
TRBJ1-2 . . TRBV7-9 TGTGCCAGCAGCTTCATTTCAAGGAGGGCTAATGGCTACACCTTC CASSFISRRANGYTF
TRBJ2-7 . TRBD2 TRBV20-1 TGCAGTGCTTCCAGGGCTAGCGGCTACGAGCAGTACTTC CSASRASGYEQYF
TRBJ2-1 few . TRBV20-1 TGCAGTGCTAGGAGCACCTCCTACAATGAGCAGTTCTTC CSARSTSYNEQFF
TRBJ1-5 few . TRBV6-2/TRBV6-3 TGTGCCAGCAGTTACCGCGGGTCCAGCAATCAGCCCCAGCATTTT CASSYRGSSNQPQHF
TRBJ2-5 few . TRBV5-1 TGCGCCAGCAGCTTGGGGGGAACAGGGCTCGAGACCCAGTACTTC CASSLGGTGLETQYF
TRBJ2-2 . . TRBV7-2 TGTGCCAGCAGCTTACACATGACCGGGGAGCTGTTTTTT CASSLHMTGELFF
TRBJ2-1 few . TRBV20-1 TGCAGTGCTAGACTGGCCAGCGTCCGCAATGAGCAGTTCTTC CSARLASVRNEQFF
TRBJ1-5 few TRBD1 TRBV7-2 TGTGCCAGCAGCCTCCTTCCCACAGGGGCGGGTCAGCCCCAGCATTTT CASSLLPTGAGQPQHF
TRBJ2-5 . . TRBV24-1 TGTGCCACCAGTGGAGTGGGTGGATACCAAGAGACCCAGTACTTC CATSGVGGYQETQYF
TRBJ1-1 few . TRBV7-9 TGTGCCAGCAGCTTAGGATATTTGAACACTGAAGCTTTCTTT CASSLGYLNTEAFF
TRBJ2-7 few . TRBV7-8 TGTGCAATCCGGGACATTCACTCCTACGAGCAGTACTTC CAIRDIHSYEQYF
TRBJ2-1 . TRBD2 TRBV5-1 TGCGCCAGCAGTGGGGGGGGTGAGCAGTTCTTC CASSGGGEQFF
TRBJ2-4 . TRBD1 TRBV20-1 TGCAGTGCCGGGGACAGGAACATAAACATTCAGTACTTC CSAGDRNINIQYF
TRBJ1-4 few . TRBV5-1 TGCGCCAGCAGCCCGATCGGGGACGGGGATGAAAAACTGTTTTTT CASSPIGDGDEKLFF
TRBJ2-3 . . TRBV29-1 TGCAGCGTCGAAACCGGACAGCCTAGCACAGATACGCAGTATTTT CSVETGQPSTDTQYF
TRBJ2-7 few . TRBV6-5 TGTGCCAGCATTCCCCGAACAGGACAGAGTTTATACGAGCAGTACTTC CASIPRTGQSLYEQYF
TRBJ2-1 . . TRBV10-3 TGTGCCATCAGTGCGACACATTACAATGAGCAGTTCTTC CAISATHYNEQFF
TRBJ2-5 . TRBD1 TRBV7-8 TGTGCCAGCAGCCTAGACAGGGGGCGACGAGAGACCCAGTACTTC CASSLDRGRRETQYF
TRBJ1-3 . . TRBV28 TGTGCCAGCAGCTCCCGGGACAAGGGGTTTCCGGGAAACACCATATATTTT CASSSRDKGFPGNTIYF
TRBJ2-1 . TRBD2 TRBV4-2 TGTGCCAGCAGCCAAGATGACGGGACTAGCGGGCACAATGAGCAGTTCTTC CASSQDDGTSGHNEQFF
TRBJ1-2 . TRBD1 TRBV27 TGTGCCAGCAGACCTACAGGGGTCGGAGGTGGCTACACCTTC CASRPTGVGGGYTF
TRBJ2-1 few TRBD2 TRBV24-1 TGTGCCACCAGTGATTTGAGGGGAGGAGGGACTATTGGCAATGAGCAGTTCTTC CATSDLRGGGTIGNEQFF
TRBJ1-1 . TRBD1 TRBV5-1 TGCGCCAGCAGCTTGGTAAGGGGGGACAGGAGCGAAGCTTTCTTT CASSLVRGDRSEAFF
TRBJ1-2 . TRBD1 TRBV12-3/TRBV12-4 TGTGCCAGCAGTCGCGAAAGAGATACCGGGACAGTTAATGGCTACACCTTC CASSRERDTGTVNGYTF
TRBJ1-2 . . TRBV7-2 TGTGCCAGCAGCTTAGAGAGTCTCAGATATGGCTACACCTTC CASSLESLRYGYTF
TRBJ1-2 once TRBD1 TRBV7-9 TGTGCCAGCAGCTCATCACGGCGGGACAGGAACTATGGCTACACCTTC CASSSSRRDRNYGYTF